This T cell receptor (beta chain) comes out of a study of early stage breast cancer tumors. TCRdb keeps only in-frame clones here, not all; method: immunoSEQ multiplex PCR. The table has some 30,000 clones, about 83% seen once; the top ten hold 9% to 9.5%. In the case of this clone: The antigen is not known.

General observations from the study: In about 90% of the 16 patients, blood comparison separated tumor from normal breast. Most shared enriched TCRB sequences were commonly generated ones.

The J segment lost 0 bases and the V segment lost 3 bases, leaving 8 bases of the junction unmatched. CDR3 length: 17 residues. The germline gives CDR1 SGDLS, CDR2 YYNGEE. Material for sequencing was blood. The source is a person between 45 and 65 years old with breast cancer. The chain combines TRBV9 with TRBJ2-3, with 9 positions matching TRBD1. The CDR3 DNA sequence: TGTGCCAGCAGCGCCTTTACAGGGGGCGGGAGCACAGATACGCAGTATTTT. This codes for CASSAFTGGGSTDTQYF.